A selection of T cell receptor beta chains follows, all from one sample in a study of response to subunit inactivated influenza vaccine. TCRdb re-called the RT-PCR reads through MiXCR, storing one row per CDR3 protein. The sample has 550,000 to 800,000 distinct CDR3 sequences; approximately 15% are singletons. The sample was PBMCs from blood, taken around two weeks before vaccination. The receptors derive from a man in his fifties who received an inactivated influenza vaccine. CDR3s include the opening cysteine and the closing phenylalanine or tryptophan. Fields, in order: CDR3 protein, CDR3 DNA, D gene, clone size, J gene, V gene. D genes are given only for firm matches. For some rows the clone size is stated as once, few or many, or as a class when expanded; others skip it.

CASSVDLGRGPEGYTF TGTGCCAGCAGCGTAGATCTTGGCAGGGGGCCGGAAGGCTACACCTTC TRBD1 NA TRBJ1-2 TRBV9
CASSASRASGQETQYF TGTGCCAGCAGCGCAAGCCGGGCGAGCGGGCAAGAGACCCAGTACTTC NA NA TRBJ2-5 TRBV11-2
CASSLGGALPETQYF TGTGCCAGCAGTTTGGGGGGGGCACTCCCGGAGACCCAGTACTTC NA few TRBJ2-5 TRBV9
CTSSPSGSGVYNEQFF TGTACCAGCTCCCCTAGCGGGAGTGGAGTCTACAATGAGCAGTTCTTC TRBD2 NA TRBJ2-1 TRBV7-9
CSARDLGEINEQFF TGCAGTGCTAGAGATCTCGGGGAAATCAATGAGCAGTTCTTC NA NA TRBJ2-1 TRBV20-1
CASSGGAGTDTQYF TGCGCCAGCAGCGGGGGAGCGGGCACAGATACGCAGTATTTT NA few TRBJ2-3 TRBV5-1
CASSPGLAGPYNEQFF TGTGCCAGCAGCCCGGGACTAGCGGGGCCCTACAATGAGCAGTTCTTC TRBD2 few TRBJ2-1 TRBV4-2
CASSYLGTGFGPQHF TGTGCCAGCAGTTACCTCGGGACAGGGTTTGGGCCCCAGCATTTT TRBD1 NA TRBJ1-5 TRBV6-2/TRBV6-3
CSAGALAGNRTDTQYF TGCAGTGCTGGGGCCCTAGCGGGAAACCGCACAGATACGCAGTATTTT TRBD2 once TRBJ2-3 TRBV20-1
CASTGGTANTEAFF TGTGCCAGCACAGGTGGGACGGCGAACACTGAAGCTTTCTTT NA few TRBJ1-1 TRBV6-1